A single T cell receptor (beta chain) is shown here with its context. By how much of the sample it makes up, this clonotype is medium-sized (0.01 to 0.1%). Its antigen specificity is not known. No quality values exist for individual bases; no much larger clone is one base distant. Genomic DNA extracted from peripheral blood, rather than sorted cells or RNA, was used as the source for amplification of TCR beta rearrangements. Using a mixed TRB-A/B primer pool, multiplex touch-down PCR amplified rearranged TRB sequences covering the V, D and J segments. Illumina adapters and sample indices were attached to the amplicons through two consecutive PCR reactions run with Phusion HS II polymerase. Amplicons were gel-purified using the NucleoSpin Gel and PCR Clean-up kit and were subsequently checked with Qubit and an Agilent 2100 Bioanalyzer. The libraries were sequenced on an Illumina MiSeq with 600-cycle, single-indexed, paired-end runs. The published analysis was carried out like this. TRB sequences were processed with MiXCR versions 2.12 and 3.0.5. A clone was defined as each unique CDR3 nucleotide sequence, and only productive sequences supported by at least two reads were kept. Repertoire metrics included Shannon diversity, evenness, clonality (one minus evenness), and alpha-parameterized diversity profiles from alpha 0 to 5. The IGoR algorithm was used to calculate generation probabilities of clones in the paired pre- and post-chemotherapy samples. TCRdb itself trimmed the public reads at Q25 with fastp, ran MiXCR and retained productive beta chains. CDR3 protein sequences are deduplicated, and each keeps its most common genes and DNA. In this record, the V and J calls reflect TCRdb's handling and not the investigators' own analysis. Within this sample are over 9,000 distinct CDR3 sequences, with roughly a quarter of them counted one time only. The ten largest account for 1.5% to 2% of the sample.

CDR1 SEHNR and CDR2 FQNEAQ are derived from the germline V gene (reference sequence). V loses 2 bases of germline sequence and J loses 6 bases, and the interval between the two ends is 8 bases. The CDR3 spans 14 residues, from the cysteine through the phenylalanine. The retained sequence is limited to the CDR3, 42 bases, with the frame set at the first base. The data originate from a study of T cell repertoires in aging, cancer and after chemotherapy (dated by TCRdb to between 2019 and 2020). With respect to the entire study: Donors spanned six age groups from 30 or younger to 70 or older, with at least three individuals per group. Alongside about 97 healthy donors serving as a reference group, the cohort included 218 cancer patients, of whom some 91 had hematological cancers and 110 to 140 had solid cancers. The full dataset contained 7 million to 9.5 million TCR reads. To look at immunoaging and at how T cells reconstitute after chemotherapy, the study profiled TCR beta repertoires in peripheral blood from both healthy donors and cancer patients. Healthy donor control TCR repertoires were recorded over several months to years and showed clear clonal overlap across re-sampling.

Broad study findings and their caveats: Median generation probability increased over the chemotherapy interval in both cancer cohorts, suggesting repertoire reconstitution through rebound thymic output. Significantly lower blood TCR diversity and higher clonality were observed in untreated patients with hematological or solid cancers than in age-matched healthy donors. In healthy donors, the decline in TCR diversity with age was mainly due to loss of richness, whereas in cancer patients loss of evenness also played a role. According to the authors, the repertoire data do not allow conclusions to be drawn about immunological memory after chemotherapy.

The specimen was blood. This chain joins TRBV7-9 to TRBJ1-6, with the D gene not confidently named. The receptor was derived from a human donor in good health. Here is the DNA: TGTGCCAGCAGCTTAACAGAGACTAATTCACCCCTCCACTTT. Its amino acids are CASSLTETNSPLHF.